This section outlines one TCR beta chain sequence together with its context. The data belong to a study of CD8 T cells in Susac syndrome. It was with random hexamers that about 0.45 to 1 ug RNA was reverse transcribed. TCRdb reprocessed the immunoSEQ multiplex PCR reads via MiXCR and lists one record per CDR3 protein. The repertoire holds about 130,000 distinct CDR3 sequences, with 90% to 95% as singletons. V gave up 1 base and J gave up 6 bases, with 7 bases separating them. Per the germline V gene, CDR1 is DFQATT and CDR2 is SNEGSKA (reference sequence). The CDR3 totals 12 residues. The chain combines TRBV20-1 with TRBJ2-1, with D hard to call. The specimen was CD8+ T cells from PBMCs. The sequence came from a human donor with multiple sclerosis. As DNA, the CDR3 is TGCAGTGCTAGAGTAGAGTTCAATGAGCAGTTCTTC. This translates into CSARVEFNEQFF.